This T cell receptor beta chain was recorded in a study of blood T cell repertoires in COVID-19. Turning to the study itself: The United States, Italy and Spain supplied acute and convalescent COVID-19 samples. T cells, B-cell-depleted T cells, or PBMCs supplied cDNA or gDNA.

How the authors handled the data: Amplifying reference gene primers gave estimates of nucleated cell counts. Some clones are missing from TCRdb's copy, which holds only in-frame ones; the method was immunoSEQ multiplex PCR. V and J calls plus clone size are reproduced from that table; the DNA served to infer D and trimming. The table records 30,000 to 50,000 clones, 80% to 90% of them present only once. Trimming cost V 3 bases and J 13 bases, with 20 bases left between them. This CDR3 region has 14 residues. The germline V gene has CDR1 MDHEN and CDR2 SYDVKM. This chain uses TRBV28 with TRBJ2-3, with a weak D call TRBD1 (6 bases). The sequencing sample was made of peripheral blood. This TCR was sampled from a man aged 45-65 years with active or convalescent COVID-19. The CDR3 sequence is CASSLAQGPHLEYF. CDR3 nucleotides: TGTGCCAGCAGTTTGGCACAGGGCCCCCATTTGGAGTATTTT.